The next 19 T cell receptor beta chains were all read from a single sample in a study of shared clonotypes between healthy human individuals. Only in-frame clones appear in the TCRdb table, and some are missing; sequencing was by immunoSEQ multiplex PCR. Here the sample spans 450,000 to 600,000 clones, roughly 85% being singletons. Sequencing was carried out using PBMCs. Source of these receptors: a woman aged 40 to 50 in good health. Some clones in this sample may be carry-over from other donors' samples.

This clone was seen ten or more times. The genes are TRBV27 and TRBJ2-7; 9 bases agree with TRBD1. Germline V gene sequence: CDR1 MNHEY, CDR2 SMNVEV (reference sequence). V lost 4 bases to trimming and J lost 11 bases; unmatched junction nucleotides: 15. The CDR3 covers 15 residues. This chain's CDR3 is CASSSLSGQGRIKYF. The CDR3 coding sequence is TGTGCCAGCAGTTCCCTCTCCGGACAGGGGAGAATAAAGTACTTC.

V and J are TRBV7-2 and TRBJ2-3, with 9 positions matching TRBD2. V lost 5 bases and J lost 9; bases outside the gene matches: 9. The CDR3 totals 14 residues. In germline, CDR1 is SGHTA, CDR2 FQGNSA. In nucleotides, the CDR3 is TGTGCCAGCAGCCCTAGCGGGACGGGGAGGACGCAGTATTTT. This translates into CASSPSGTGRTQYF.

The chain uses TRBV4-1 and TRBJ1-5; a possible D gene is TRBD1 (6 bases). CDR1 and CDR2 (germline): MGHRA, YSYEKL. Trimming left V 0 bases short and J 5 bases short, with 17 bases between. The length of the CDR3 is 17 residues. The CDR3 region is CASSQDPWPNRDQPQHF. The DNA of the CDR3 is TGCGCCAGCAGCCAAGACCCCTGGCCTAACAGGGATCAGCCCCAGCATTTT.

This sequence joins TRBV10-2 and TRBJ2-2, with 12 bases identical to TRBD1. The ends lost 7 bases at V and 5 bases at J; junction bases unmatched: 5. The CDR3 contains 15 residues. The germline CDR1 and CDR2 sequences are WSHSY and SAAADI. The DNA of the CDR3 is TGCGCCAGCATTGGGACAGGGGGCGCGACCGGGGAGCTGTTTTTT. Protein: CASIGTGGATGELFF.

In this sample, this clone turned up a few times. This chain joins TRBV5-1 and TRBJ1-4, with D tentatively TRBD1 (5 bases). There are 15 residues in the CDR3. Trimming removed 0 bases from V and 6 bases from J, with 12 bases in between. The germline CDR1 and CDR2 sequences are SGHRS and YFSETQ. The CDR3 spells CASSLEGTGDEKLFF. For the CDR3, the DNA is TGCGCCAGCAGCTTGGAGGGGACGGGGGATGAAAAACTGTTTTTT.

This chain uses TRBV5-5 with TRBJ1-1, with a weak D call TRBD1 (5 bases). V shed 6 bases and J shed 1 base, with 13 bases lying between them. The CDR3 runs 14 residues. Germline V gene data show CDR1 as SGHKS and CDR2 as YYEKEE (reference sequence). Written as DNA, the CDR3 is TGTGCCAGCACCCAAGGGGAGTGGAACACTGAAGCTTTCTTT. Translating it yields CASTQGEWNTEAFF.

V gene TRBV9 combines with J gene TRBJ1-1; no clear D. Trimming took off 0 bases at V and 0 bases at J, with 9 bases between the two ends. This CDR3 region has 15 residues. Per germline, CDR1 SGDLS and CDR2 YYNGEE. CDR3 DNA sequence: TGTGCCAGCAGCGTAGTCTCCAGCATGAACACTGAAGCTTTCTTT. This sequence encodes CASSVVSSMNTEAFF.

The chain has TRBV7-9 and TRBJ2-1; TRBD2 aligns across 13 bases. Trimming at V came to 1 base and at J to 4 bases, leaving 7 bases not matched to a gene. This CDR3 is built from 18 residues. CDR1 and CDR2 from the germline V gene are SEHNR and FQNEAQ (reference sequence). CDR3 sequence (DNA): TGTGCCAGCAGCTTAGTGGGACTAGCGGGGAGCCCTTACAATGAGCAGTTCTTC. Its translation: CASSLVGLAGSPYNEQFF. Full variable domain (rest looked up from reference TRBV7-9 and TRBJ2-1): DTGVSQNPRHKITKRGQNVTFRCDPISEHNRLYWYRQTLGQGPEFLTYFQNEAQLEKSRLLSDRFSAERPKGSFSTLEIQRTEQGDSAMYLCASSLVGLAGSPYNEQFFGPGTRLTVL.

J is TRBJ1-2 and V is TRBV14; 8 bases fit TRBD1. Germline loops: CDR1 SGHDN, CDR2 FVKESK. The length of the CDR3 is 14 residues. V shed 3 bases and J 4 bases; nucleotides not matched to a gene: 4. CDR3: CASSQGTGPYGYTF. In DNA, the CDR3 is TGTGCCAGCAGCCAGGGGACAGGCCCCTATGGCTACACCTTC.

This chain uses TRBV27 with TRBJ1-4, with a tentative D call TRBD1 (6 bases). Trimming took 5 bases from V and 4 from J, leaving 8 bases between them. This CDR3 comprises 13 residues. Germline V gene sequence: CDR1 MNHEY, CDR2 SMNVEV (reference sequence). The CDR3 is CASSRGGNEKLFF. CDR3 coding DNA: TGTGCCAGCAGTAGGGGGGGTAATGAAAAACTGTTTTTT.

The chain links TRBV18 to TRBJ2-2, with TRBD2 identical over 10 bases. The V segment lost 3 bases and the J segment 3 bases; nucleotides outside the gene matches: 4. The CDR3 has 16 amino acids. CDR1 and CDR2 from the germline V gene are KGHSH and LQKENI. The CDR3 DNA reads as TGTGCCAGCTCACCTTCTAGCGGGAGAGACACCGGGGAGCTGTTTTTT. Amino acid sequence: CASSPSSGRDTGELFF.

With respect to this clone: A read error is the likely source, as a far larger clone sits one nucleotide away. The sample holds other DNA sequences that translate to the same CDR3. The rearrangement uses TRBV11-2 and TRBJ2-1, with 8 bases fitting TRBD2. The CDR3 runs to 15 residues. Per the germline V gene, CDR1 is SGHAT and CDR2 is FQNNGV. The V gene end was trimmed by 2 bases and the J gene end by 6 bases; junction bases not matched to a gene: 6. The CDR3, as DNA: TGTGCCAGCAGCTTACGGACCAGCGGGAGCAATGAGCAGTTCTTC. Translation: CASSLRTSGSNEQFF.

The V gene is TRBV10-3, the J gene TRBJ2-2; the D gene could be TRBD1 or TRBD2 (5 bases each). The CDR3 has 13 amino acids. Germline CDR1 is ENHRY and CDR2 is SYGVKD. Trimming left V 2 bases short and J 7 bases short, with 8 bases between. CDR3 nucleotide sequence: TGTGCCATCAGTGAGCGAGGGGTCGGGGAGCTGTTTTTT. Its protein product is CAISERGVGELFF.

V and J are TRBV7-6 and TRBJ2-3; D is unclear. CDR3 length: 13 amino acids. V was pared by 4 bases and J by 7 bases, with 12 bases between. Germline V gene lookup returns CDR1 SGHVS and CDR2 FNYEAQ. The CDR3 region is CASSSGTRNTQYF. The CDR3 DNA sequence: TGTGCCAGCAGCTCTGGTACGAGAAATACGCAGTATTTT.

The rearrangement joins TRBV6-1 to TRBJ2-7; 9 bases agree with TRBD1. Germline V gene sequence: CDR1 MNHNS, CDR2 SASEGT. The V gene end was trimmed by 7 bases and the J gene end by 4 bases; junction bases not matched to a gene: 8. CDR3 length: 14 amino acids. This CDR3 reads CASISDRGGYEQYF. The CDR3 nucleotides are TGTGCCAGCATCTCGGACAGGGGCGGGTACGAGCAGTACTTC.

The chain carries TRBV5-4 and TRBJ2-5, with 8 bases matching TRBD2. The germline CDR1 and CDR2 sequences are SGHNT and YYREEE (reference sequence). After removal of 2 bases from V and 7 bases from J, the junction contained 10 bases not matched to a gene. CDR3 length: 15 amino acids. CDR3 in amino acids: CASSFTSGAGGTQYF. The CDR3 bases are TGTGCCAGCAGCTTCACTAGCGGCGCGGGTGGGACCCAGTACTTC.

The chain couples TRBV27 to TRBJ2-3; 14 nucleotides agree with TRBD2. The CDR3 is 16 residues long. Germline V gene data show CDR1 as MNHEY and CDR2 as SMNVEV (reference sequence). The V segment lost 6 bases and the J segment 5 bases; nucleotides outside the gene matches: 7. CDR3 DNA sequence: TGTGCCAGCAGCCGGGGACTAGCGGGAGCGCAAGATACGCAGTATTTT. This gives the protein CASSRGLAGAQDTQYF.

The rearrangement joins TRBV19 to TRBJ2-7, with 7 bases that match TRBD2. V gave up 4 bases and J gave up 5 bases; unmatched junction bases: 5. The germline V gene has CDR1 LNHDA and CDR2 SQIVND (reference sequence). CDR3 length equals 13 residues. The CDR3 sequence: CASSRTRENEQYF. DNA of the CDR3: TGTGCCAGTAGTAGGACGCGGGAGAACGAGCAGTACTTC.

The chain has TRBV9 and TRBJ1-2; D unclear. Germline values: CDR1 SGDLS, CDR2 YYNGEE. Trimming removed 4 bases from V and 8 bases from J, with 18 bases in between. The CDR3 contains 14 residues. The CDR3 sequence: CASSRRTASVGYTF. CDR3 coding DNA: TGTGCCAGCAGCCGACGGACGGCGAGCGTGGGCTACACCTTC.